This is a list of T cell receptor beta chains from one sample in a study of OX40 agonist ivuxolimab in advanced cancers. TCRdb keeps only in-frame clones here, not all; method: immunoSEQ multiplex PCR. The table has 45,000 to 70,000 clones, about 89% seen once; the top ten hold 1.4%. Sequenced here: CD4+ or CD8+ T cells sorted from blood, sampled in a trial of the OX40 agonist ivuxolimab. The receptors originated from an adult with an advanced solid tumor such as melanoma, head and neck, liver or kidney cancer. The CDR3 runs from the conserved cysteine through the conserved F or W. Fields, in order: clone size, V gene, CDR3 length, J gene, D gene, CDR3 protein, CDR3 DNA. The D gene is left open where the match is weak. Clone size is stated in some rows and not others, as once, few, many or a class when expanded.

size: -; V: TRBV6-5; length: 12; J: TRBJ2-2; D: -; CDR3: CASSYYTGELFF; DNA: TGTGCCAGCAGTTACTACACCGGGGAGCTGTTTTTT
size: -; V: TRBV4-1; length: 15; J: TRBJ2-6; D: -; CDR3: CASRELFSGANVLTF; DNA: TGCGCCAGCAGGGAGCTTTTCTCTGGGGCCAACGTCCTGACTTTC
size: -; V: TRBV27; length: 15; J: TRBJ2-2; D: -; CDR3: CASSLYRGAGGELFF; DNA: TGTGCCAGCAGTTTATATAGGGGGGCGGGCGGGGAGCTGTTTTTT
size: once; V: TRBV15; length: 16; J: TRBJ2-5; D: TRBD1; CDR3: CATSREPQGGRETQYF; DNA: TGTGCCACCAGCAGGGAACCACAGGGGGGAAGAGAGACCCAGTACTTC
size: -; V: TRBV28; length: 15; J: TRBJ2-7; D: TRBD2; CDR3: CASSSGEAGGYEQYF; DNA: TGTGCCAGCAGCTCGGGTGAAGCGGGGGGCTACGAGCAGTACTTC
size: -; V: TRBV30; length: 15; J: TRBJ2-1; D: TRBD2; CDR3: CAWSSSEGGYNEQFF; DNA: TGTGCCTGGAGTAGTTCGGAGGGAGGGTACAATGAGCAGTTCTTC
size: -; V: TRBV7-9; length: 13; J: TRBJ1-2; D: -; CDR3: CASSETGTYGYTF; DNA: TGTGCCAGCAGCGAAACAGGGACCTATGGCTACACCTTC
size: -; V: TRBV10-2; length: 15; J: TRBJ1-4; D: -; CDR3: CASTQGSSAGEKLFF; DNA: TGCGCCAGCACTCAAGGGTCCAGTGCAGGCGAAAAACTGTTTTTT
size: -; V: TRBV5-1; length: 13; J: TRBJ1-1; D: -; CDR3: CASSVEWNTEAFF; DNA: TGCGCCAGCAGCGTGGAGTGGAACACTGAAGCTTTCTTT
size: -; V: TRBV7-6; length: 14; J: TRBJ1-1; D: -; CDR3: CASSLEQMNTEAFF; DNA: TGTGCCAGCAGCTTAGAACAAATGAACACTGAAGCTTTCTTT
size: once; V: TRBV9; length: 14; J: TRBJ2-5; D: -; CDR3: CASSDGGDIVTQYF; DNA: TGTGCCAGCAGCGACGGCGGGGATATAGTGACCCAGTACTTC
size: -; V: TRBV11-1; length: 15; J: TRBJ1-6; D: -; CDR3: CASSLGRSYNSPLHF; DNA: TGTGCCAGCAGCCTAGGACGGTCCTATAATTCACCCCTCCACTTT
size: -; V: TRBV10-1; length: 13; J: TRBJ2-3; D: -; CDR3: CASSSTSTDTQYF; DNA: TGCGCCAGCAGTAGTACTAGCACAGATACGCAGTATTTT
size: few; V: TRBV19; length: 14; J: TRBJ1-5; D: -; CDR3: CASSIRGSNQPQHF; DNA: TGTGCCAGTAGTATCCGGGGGAGCAATCAGCCCCAGCATTTT
size: -; V: TRBV11-1; length: 14; J: TRBJ2-1; D: -; CDR3: CASSLVATYNEQFF; DNA: TGTGCCAGCAGCTTAGTAGCAACCTACAATGAGCAGTTCTTC
size: -; V: TRBV5-1; length: 16; J: TRBJ2-3; D: TRBD2; CDR3: CASSLAGGPGTDTQYF; DNA: TGCGCCAGCAGCTTAGCGGGAGGGCCTGGCACAGATACGCAGTATTTT
size: once; V: TRBV30; length: 16; J: TRBJ1-5; D: TRBD1; CDR3: CAWSFRDRGSNQPQHF; DNA: TGTGCCTGGAGTTTCCGGGACAGGGGTAGCAATCAGCCCCAGCATTTT
size: -; V: TRBV19; length: 15; J: TRBJ2-2; D: TRBD1; CDR3: CASSLQGYVTGELFF; DNA: TGTGCCAGTAGTTTACAGGGGTATGTTACCGGGGAGCTGTTTTTT
size: -; V: TRBV21-1; length: 14; J: TRBJ2-1; D: -; CDR3: CASSKWTVYNEQFF; DNA: TGTGCCAGCAGCAAATGGACAGTATACAATGAGCAGTTCTTC
size: -; V: TRBV5-5; length: 14; J: TRBJ2-7; D: -; CDR3: CASSIAGGAYEQYF; DNA: TGTGCCAGCAGCATAGCAGGGGGGGCCTACGAGCAGTACTTC
size: -; V: TRBV19; length: 14; J: TRBJ1-2; D: -; CDR3: CASSISTRLGGYTF; DNA: TGTGCCAGTAGTATCTCGACCCGGCTCGGAGGCTACACCTTC
size: -; V: TRBV5-1; length: 20; J: TRBJ2-7; D: TRBD2; CDR3: CASSFSLSGRGGRSSYEQYF; DNA: TGCGCCAGCAGCTTCTCCCTTTCCGGACGCGGGGGGAGAAGCTCCTACGAGCAGTACTTC
size: -; V: TRBV28; length: 13; J: TRBJ2-1; D: TRBD2; CDR3: CASSSGGGNEQFF; DNA: TGTGCCAGCAGTTCGGGGGGGGGAAATGAGCAGTTCTTC
size: once; V: TRBV7-9; length: 14; J: TRBJ2-3; D: -; CDR3: CASSSTDNTDTQYF; DNA: TGTGCCAGCAGCTCAACGGACAACACAGATACGCAGTATTTT
size: -; V: TRBV27; length: 15; J: TRBJ1-4; D: TRBD1; CDR3: CASRLGQVLNEKLFF; DNA: TGTGCCAGCAGGCTCGGACAGGTCCTTAATGAAAAACTGTTTTTT
size: -; V: TRBV5-1; length: 14; J: TRBJ2-4; D: TRBD1; CDR3: CASSLGGRVDIQYF; DNA: TGCGCCAGCAGCTTAGGGGGCAGGGTGGACATTCAGTACTTC
size: -; V: TRBV6-5; length: 13; J: TRBJ2-3; D: TRBD1; CDR3: CASNDRDGDTQYF; DNA: TGTGCCAGCAATGACAGGGATGGGGATACGCAGTATTTT
size: few; V: TRBV28; length: 14; J: TRBJ2-1; D: -; CDR3: CASSSTAGYNEQFF; DNA: TGTGCCAGCAGTTCTACCGCGGGGTACAATGAGCAGTTCTTC
size: -; V: TRBV30; length: 15; J: TRBJ1-2; D: TRBD1; CDR3: CAWSVPGTGGVGYTF; DNA: TGTGCCTGGAGTGTACCCGGGACAGGGGGCGTCGGCTACACCTTC
size: -; V: TRBV7-9; length: 13; J: TRBJ2-2; D: -; CDR3: CASSLGLSGELFF; DNA: TGTGCCAGCAGCTTAGGACTATCCGGGGAGCTGTTTTTT
size: once; V: TRBV10-1; length: 16; J: TRBJ2-1; D: TRBD2; CDR3: CASSEKAGGPGNEQFF; DNA: TGCGCCAGCAGTGAGAAAGCGGGAGGGCCGGGGAATGAGCAGTTCTTC
size: -; V: TRBV7-9; length: 16; J: TRBJ1-6; D: TRBD1; CDR3: CASSLESRQGNSPLHF; DNA: TGTGCCAGCAGCTTAGAATCGAGACAGGGAAATTCACCCCTCCACTTT
size: -; V: TRBV19; length: 14; J: TRBJ1-3; D: TRBD1; CDR3: CASIGGSSGNTIYF; DNA: TGTGCCAGTATAGGGGGCTCCTCTGGAAACACCATATATTTT